A single sample gave rise to the 9 T cell receptor beta chains below, sequenced in a study of cytomegalovirus exposure and HLA in healthy donors. It was with 60 Vbeta and 13 Jbeta primers that the PCR ran. TCRdb keeps only in-frame clones here, not all; method: immunoSEQ multiplex PCR. The table records hundreds of thousands of clones, approximately 79% of them present only once. The sample was PBMCs. The origin of the receptors is a girl aged 2 to 9 in good health and CMV-seronegative.

The rearrangement uses TRBV7-9 and TRBJ1-1; D gene uncertain. Germline V gene lookup returns CDR1 SEHNR and CDR2 FQNEAQ (reference sequence). Trimming left V 6 bases short and J 8 bases short, with 13 bases between. The CDR3 runs 12 residues. CDR3 DNA sequence: TGTGCCAGCAGTTTCCGGACTGCCGAAGCTTTCTTT. Its translation: CASSFRTAEAFF.

V and J are TRBV15 and TRBJ2-7; TRBD1 aligns across 8 bases. Germline CDR1 LNHNV, CDR2 YYDKDF (reference sequence). The CDR3 has 14 amino acids. V lost 0 bases, J lost 6 bases, and 4 bases stayed unmatched. This chain's CDR3 is CATSREPGQGEQYF. The CDR3, as DNA: TGTGCCACCAGCAGAGAACCCGGACAGGGCGAGCAGTACTTC.

This clone was counted between two and nine times. The chain recombines TRBV5-5 with TRBJ1-1; D is unresolved. Trimming removed 1 base at V and 1 base at J, with 5 bases between. Germline V lookup: CDR1 SGHKS, CDR2 YYEKEE (reference sequence). This CDR3 contains 13 residues. The CDR3 DNA reads TGTGCCAGCAGCTTGACGGGGAACACTGAAGCTTTCTTT. It codes for CASSLTGNTEAFF.

The J gene is TRBJ1-4, the V gene TRBV7-9, with unresolved D. Germline V gene sequence: CDR1 SEHNR, CDR2 FQNEAQ (reference sequence). Between the trimmed V and J ends, which lost 4 bases and 0 bases, there was a span of 3 bases. The CDR3 is made up of 13 amino acids. CDR3 nucleotide sequence: TGTGCCAGCAGCTCCTCAACTAATGAAAAACTGTTTTTT. This codes for CASSSSTNEKLFF.

This clone showed up just a few times. The CDR3 coding sequence is TGTGCCAGCAGCCCCCAGGCGGGAAACACTGAAGCTTTCTTT. Translated, it gives CASSPQAGNTEAFF. The rearrangement uses TRBV14 and TRBJ1-1; D ambiguous. V was clipped by 4 bases and J by 2 bases, with 11 bases between them. The germline CDR1 and CDR2 sequences are SGHDN and FVKESK. The CDR3 length is 14 residues.

This sequence joins TRBV4-1 and TRBJ1-1; D unresolved. This CDR3 is 13 amino acids long. The V end was cut by 4 bases, the J end by 7 bases, with 13 bases between. Germline loops: CDR1 MGHRA, CDR2 YSYEKL. The CDR3 spells CASSLLRHFEAFF. The CDR3 region has the DNA TGCGCCAGCAGCCTTCTGCGCCACTTTGAAGCTTTCTTT.

This chain joins TRBV10-1 and TRBJ1-4, with a tentative D call TRBD1 (6 bases). Germline V CDR1 and CDR2: WNHNN, SYGVQD (reference sequence). There are 15 residues in the CDR3. Trimming stripped 0 bases from V and 8 bases from J, with 13 bases between. This CDR3 reads CASSESGQPGEKLFF. The CDR3 DNA reads as TGCGCCAGCAGTGAGTCCGGACAGCCGGGGGAAAAACTGTTTTTT.

This clone was observed a handful of times. The chain uses TRBV14 and TRBJ2-7; possibly TRBD2 for D (6 bases). CDR1 and CDR2 from the germline V gene are SGHDN and FVKESK. Deletions cut 1 base from V and 12 bases from J, with 16 bases between. The CDR3 length is 13 residues. For the CDR3, the DNA is TGTGCCAGCAGCCAAGTGAGCCGACAGCGGGCGTACTTC. This gives the protein CASSQVSRQRAYF.

This clone was counted only a few times. V gene TRBV2 combines with J gene TRBJ2-2; 7 bases align to TRBD1. This CDR3 has 13 residues. The germline V gene has CDR1 SNHLY and CDR2 FYNNEI. V lost 5 bases, J lost 3 bases, and 0 bases stayed unmatched. The CDR3 spells CASSQGDTGELFF. CDR3 DNA sequence: TGTGCCAGCAGTCAGGGGGACACCGGGGAGCTGTTTTTT.